The 20 T cell receptor beta chains reported below all come from one sample, sequenced in a study of response to subunit inactivated influenza vaccine (dated by TCRdb to the late 2010s). The library was generated by RT-PCR. Reads for this sample came from an Illumina HiSeq 2500. The raw public data were reprocessed by TCRdb itself: fastp quality trimming at Q25, MiXCR clonotype calling, in-frame beta chains only. Duplicate CDR3 protein sequences are folded into a single record with the most common DNA and genes. The sample records 700,000 to 900,000 distinct CDR3 sequences, about 20% of which are singletons. The leading ten clones occupy roughly a tenth of the sample. Sequenced here: PBMCs from blood, sampled approximately 5 days after vaccination. All receptors derive from a man aged 50 to 60 who received an inactivated influenza vaccine. Donor details come from another sample of the same person, matched by shared clones.

Written as DNA, the CDR3 is TGTGCCAGCAGTTACTCGTTAATCCTTAACTATGGCTACACCTTC. Translation gives CASSYSLILNYGYTF. The chain combines TRBV6-2 or TRBV6-3 with TRBJ1-2; D is uncertain. The CDR3 has 15 amino acids. V lost 0 bases and J 1 base, leaving 9 bases between the germline ends. Germline CDR1 is MNHEY and CDR2 is SVGEGT.

The V and J genes are TRBV7-2 and TRBJ2-7, with 9 bases matching TRBD1. With 6 bases clipped from V and 6 bases from J, the junction kept 6 bases outside the gene matches. Germline values: CDR1 SGHTA, CDR2 FQGNSA. The CDR3 covers 13 residues. In nucleotides, the CDR3 is TGTGCCAGCAGACCGGGACAGGGACGCGAGCAGTACTTC. Translation: CASRPGQGREQYF. Drawing the rest from reference TRBV7-2 and TRBJ2-7, the complete variable domain is GAGVSQSPSNKVTEKGKDVELRCDPISGHTALYWYRQSLGQGLEFLIYFQGNSAPDKSGLPSDRFSAERTGGSVSTLTIQRTQQEDSAVYLCASRPGQGREQYFGPGTRLTVT.

The rearrangement links TRBV12-3 or TRBV12-4 to TRBJ1-1; tentative D call: TRBD1 (5 bases). The CDR3 sequence is 14 residues long. Trimming took off 6 bases at V and 4 bases at J, with 15 bases between the two ends. CDR3 bases: TGTGCCAGCAGGGGGGTCGGGGGAGGCACTGAAGCTTTCTTT. Its translation is CASRGVGGGTEAFF.

This clonotype was seen a handful of times. The rearrangement uses TRBV6-1 and TRBJ2-7, with D perhaps matching TRBD1 or TRBD2 (5 bases each). Per the germline V gene, CDR1 is MNHNS and CDR2 is SASEGT. V dropped 7 bases and J dropped 2 bases, with 21 bases sitting between them. The CDR3 totals 16 residues. CDR3 sequence (DNA): TGTGCCAGCACTCCCGCCCCCGGGGCCGGAACCTACGAGCAGTACTTC. Amino acid sequence: CASTPAPGAGTYEQYF.

This clonotype was picked up a small number of times. The chain joins TRBV20-1 to TRBJ2-7, with no clear D. The CDR3 is 13 residues long. Germline CDR1 and CDR2: DFQATT and SNEGSKA (reference sequence). The V and J ends lost 5 bases and 0 bases respectively, with 11 bases between them. This CDR3 reads CSAADGFSYEQYF. CDR3 nucleotides: TGCAGTGCTGCGGACGGGTTCTCCTACGAGCAGTACTTC.

The chain has TRBV5-6 and TRBJ2-1, with 9 bases fitting TRBD1. The germline CDR1 and CDR2 sequences are SGHDT and YYEEEE. The CDR3 is 20 residues long. The junction had 23 bases not matched to a gene; V was cut back by 4 bases and J by 6 bases. The chain's CDR3 is CASSETGTGIYWGAGNEQFF. CDR3 bases: TGTGCCAGCAGCGAAACCGGGACAGGGATCTATTGGGGAGCAGGCAATGAGCAGTTCTTC.

The rearrangement uses TRBV6-2 or TRBV6-3 and TRBJ2-1; D tentatively reads TRBD1 or TRBD2 (5 bases each). CDR1 MNHEY and CDR2 SVGEGT come from the germline V gene. The CDR3 is 15 amino acids. The V gene lost 7 bases and the J gene lost 0 bases, with 13 bases spanning the gap. This chain's CDR3 is CASNLGEPSYNEQFF. The CDR3 DNA reads as TGTGCCAGCAACTTAGGGGAGCCCTCCTACAATGAGCAGTTCTTC.

The DNA for the CDR3 is TGCAGTGCTAGAATAACAGGGCTCACTGAAGCTTTCTTT. Translation gives CSARITGLTEAFF. J is TRBJ1-1 and V is TRBV20-1; TRBD1 might be the D (6 bases). V was clipped by 2 bases and J by 4 bases, with 11 bases between them. There are 13 residues in the CDR3. Germline CDR1 reads DFQATT; CDR2 reads SNEGSKA (reference sequence).

Comments on this clonotype: This may be a read error, as it is one base from a much larger clone. The CDR3 end shows no conserved phenylalanine or tryptophan, and so a read error is likely. The V gene is TRBV10-3, the J gene TRBJ2-3, with TRBD2 matching over 8 bases. V shed 9 bases, J shed 1 base, and the junction held 6 bases outside the gene matches. CDR3 size: 14 residues. Per germline, CDR1 ENHRY and CDR2 SYGVKD. The CDR3 nucleotides are TGTGCCATGTCACAAGCGGGGGGCACAGATACGCAGTATCTT. Translating gives CAMSQAGGTDTQYL.

This clonotype came up a few times. CDR3 loop: CASSSTIAGGADTQYF. In DNA, the CDR3 is TGTGCCAGCAGCTCAACAATAGCGGGAGGAGCAGATACGCAGTATTTT. The J gene is TRBJ2-3, the V gene TRBV7-7, with 10 bases aligning to TRBD2. The junction had 8 bases not matched to a gene; V was cut back by 4 bases and J by 4 bases. The CDR3 spans 16 residues. Per germline, CDR1 SSHAT and CDR2 FNYEAQ (reference sequence).

The chain carries TRBV5-1 and TRBJ2-5; D gene ambiguous. Germline-derived CDR1 and CDR2 are SGHRS and YFSETQ. The CDR3 consists of 13 residues. Between the trimmed V and J ends, which lost 7 bases and 4 bases, there was a span of 14 bases. The CDR3 sequence is CASHKDLRETQYF. DNA of the CDR3: TGCGCCAGCCACAAGGATCTCCGAGAGACCCAGTACTTC.

Notes on this clonotype: With a much larger clone just one base away, this may be a read error. DNA for the CDR3: TGTGCCAGCAGCTTACTCTTCGGGGAGCTGTTTTTT. Protein product: CASSLLFGELFF. V and J are TRBV11-2 and TRBJ2-2; D gene ambiguous. There are 12 residues in the CDR3. Looked up from germline, CDR1 is SGHAT and CDR2 is FQNNGV. The V end lost 2 bases, the J end lost 7 bases, and 5 bases lay between the germline ends.

This clonotype showed up many times. This chain connects TRBV12-3 or TRBV12-4 to TRBJ2-2, with TRBD1 as a possible D gene (6 bases). The CDR3 extends over 14 amino acids. Trimming took off 5 bases at V and 5 bases at J, with 12 bases between the two ends. This chain's CDR3 is CASSGRTVTGELFF. The CDR3 DNA reads TGTGCCAGCAGTGGTAGGACAGTTACCGGGGAGCTGTTTTTT.

This clonotype came up many times. The chain carries TRBV20-1 and TRBJ2-3; weak D call: TRBD2 (5 bases). In germline, CDR1 is DFQATT, CDR2 SNEGSKA (reference sequence). Between the trimmed V and J ends, which lost 6 bases and 4 bases, there was a span of 11 bases. The CDR3 contains 12 residues. The CDR3 DNA reads TGCAGTGCCCCCGGACTCCCAGATACGCAGTATTTT. Translating it yields CSAPGLPDTQYF.

This clonotype has only a few counts. This chain uses TRBV7-2 with TRBJ1-5; tentative D call: TRBD1 (5 bases). Deletions cut 1 base from V and 6 bases from J, with 13 bases between. The germline V gene encodes CDR1 SGHTA and CDR2 FQGNSA. The CDR3 sequence is 15 residues long. This chain's CDR3 is CASSLVRGSGQPQHF. For the CDR3, the DNA is TGTGCCAGCAGCTTAGTAAGGGGATCAGGTCAGCCCCAGCATTTT.

The chain carries TRBV20-1 and TRBJ1-1, with D uncertain. The CDR3 contains 15 residues. Germline CDR1 reads DFQATT; CDR2 reads SNEGSKA (reference sequence). V was cut by 5 bases and J by 4 bases, with 20 bases left in between. The CDR3, as DNA: TGCAGTGCTCCGTATTTCGGGGAGACGGGCACTGAAGCTTTCTTT. It encodes CSAPYFGETGTEAFF.

The chain combines TRBV6-1 with TRBJ2-1, with D possibly matching TRBD1 (6 bases). This CDR3 is 15 amino acids long. The germline V gene has CDR1 MNHNS and CDR2 SASEGT. V lost 3 bases and J 4 bases, leaving 13 bases between the germline ends. The CDR3 coding sequence is TGTGCCAGCAGTGAGCCGGGACACCCTTACAATGAGCAGTTCTTC. Its protein is CASSEPGHPYNEQFF.

The J gene is TRBJ1-6, the V gene TRBV7-9; weak D call: TRBD1 (5 bases). Trimming took off 2 bases at V and 11 bases at J, with 13 bases between the two ends. Germline V gene data show CDR1 as SEHNR and CDR2 as FQNEAQ (reference sequence). This CDR3 spans 14 amino acids. For the CDR3, the DNA is TGTGCCAGCAGCTTACGAGATACGGGGGCACCCCTCCACTTT. This gives the protein CASSLRDTGAPLHF.

V and J are TRBV20-1 and TRBJ1-2, with D uncertain. The CDR3 sequence is 16 residues long. V lost 5 bases and J lost 2, with 21 bases in between. Germline CDR1 is DFQATT and CDR2 is SNEGSKA (reference sequence). This CDR3 is CSAPSGPLGFNYGYTF. CDR3 nucleotides: TGCAGTGCTCCATCCGGGCCGCTGGGTTTCAACTATGGCTACACCTTC.

The chain has TRBV12-3 or TRBV12-4 and TRBJ1-1; D is undetermined. Trimming left V 1 base short and J 7 bases short, with 7 bases between. The CDR3 runs 12 residues. The CDR3 region has the DNA TGTGCCAGCAGTTTAGGAGAGGGTGAAGCTTTCTTT. Translation: CASSLGEGEAFF.